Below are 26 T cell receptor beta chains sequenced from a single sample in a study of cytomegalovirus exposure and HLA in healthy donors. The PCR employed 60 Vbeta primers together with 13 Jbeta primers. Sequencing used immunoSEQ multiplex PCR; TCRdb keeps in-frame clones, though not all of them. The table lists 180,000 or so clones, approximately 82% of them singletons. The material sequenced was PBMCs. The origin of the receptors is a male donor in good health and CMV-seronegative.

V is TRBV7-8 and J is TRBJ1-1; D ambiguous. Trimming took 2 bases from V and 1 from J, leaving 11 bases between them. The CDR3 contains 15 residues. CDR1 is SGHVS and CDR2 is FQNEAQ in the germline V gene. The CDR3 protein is CASSLKRLANTEAFF. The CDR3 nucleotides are TGTGCCAGCAGCTTAAAGCGCCTTGCGAACACTGAAGCTTTCTTT.

CDR3 nucleotides: TGTGCCAGTAGAAATGGACAGGGGGTGGCCGATACGCAGTATTTT. Its translation: CASRNGQGVADTQYF. The rearrangement links TRBV19 to TRBJ2-3, with TRBD1 matching over 10 bases. The CDR3 is 15 residues long. The germline V gene has CDR1 LNHDA and CDR2 SQIVND (reference sequence). Trimming at V came to 6 bases and at J to 6 bases, leaving 9 bases not matched to a gene.

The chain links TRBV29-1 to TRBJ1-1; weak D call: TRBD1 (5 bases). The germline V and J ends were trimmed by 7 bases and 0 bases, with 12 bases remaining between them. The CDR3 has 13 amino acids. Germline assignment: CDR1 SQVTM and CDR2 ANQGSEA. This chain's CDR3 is CSATGHLNTEAFF. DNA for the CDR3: TGCAGCGCCACTGGACACCTGAACACTGAAGCTTTCTTT.

The DNA of the CDR3 is TGTGCCAGCAGTGACCGGACAGGGAGTGAAAAACTGTTTTTT. Protein: CASSDRTGSEKLFF. The chain recombines TRBV2 with TRBJ1-4, with 8 bases lining up with TRBD1. This CDR3 has 14 amino acids. Germline values: CDR1 SNHLY, CDR2 FYNNEI. Losses at the gene ends were 3 bases for V and 7 bases for J; bases not matched to a gene: 4.

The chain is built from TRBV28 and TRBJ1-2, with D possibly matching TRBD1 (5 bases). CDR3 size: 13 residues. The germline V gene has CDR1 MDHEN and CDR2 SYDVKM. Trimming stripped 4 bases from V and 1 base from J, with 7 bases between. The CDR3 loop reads CASSSGVNYGYTF. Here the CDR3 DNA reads TGTGCCAGCAGTTCGGGGGTTAACTATGGCTACACCTTC.

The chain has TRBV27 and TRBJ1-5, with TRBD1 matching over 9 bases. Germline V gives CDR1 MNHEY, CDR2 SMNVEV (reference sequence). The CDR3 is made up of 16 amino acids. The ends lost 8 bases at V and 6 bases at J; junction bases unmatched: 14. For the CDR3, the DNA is TGTGCCAGCGGTTATTATCCCGGGACAGGGAGTCAGCCCCAGCATTTT. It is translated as CASGYYPGTGSQPQHF.

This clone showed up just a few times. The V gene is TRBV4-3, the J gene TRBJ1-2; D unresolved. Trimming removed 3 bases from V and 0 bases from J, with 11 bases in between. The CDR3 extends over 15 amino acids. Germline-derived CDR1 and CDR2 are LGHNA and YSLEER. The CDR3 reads CASSHAAGANYGYTF. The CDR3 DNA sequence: TGCGCCAGCAGCCATGCAGCCGGAGCTAACTATGGCTACACCTTC.

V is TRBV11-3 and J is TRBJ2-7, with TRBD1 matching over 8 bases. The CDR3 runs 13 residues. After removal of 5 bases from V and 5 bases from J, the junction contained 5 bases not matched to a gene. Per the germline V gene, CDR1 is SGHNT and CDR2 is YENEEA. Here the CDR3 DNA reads TGTGCCAGCAGCCTCGACAGGGGCCACGAGCAGTACTTC. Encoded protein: CASSLDRGHEQYF.

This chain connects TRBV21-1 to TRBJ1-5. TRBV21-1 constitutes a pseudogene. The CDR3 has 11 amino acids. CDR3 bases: TGTGCCAGCAGCAACCATCCCGGGGGGCATTTT. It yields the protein CASSNHPGGHF.

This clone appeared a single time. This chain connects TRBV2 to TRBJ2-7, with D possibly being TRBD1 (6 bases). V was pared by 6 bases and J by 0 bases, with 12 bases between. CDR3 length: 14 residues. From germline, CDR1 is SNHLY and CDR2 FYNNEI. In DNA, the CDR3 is TGTGCCAGCAGACCCGGGACATACTCCTACGAGCAGTACTTC. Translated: CASRPGTYSYEQYF.

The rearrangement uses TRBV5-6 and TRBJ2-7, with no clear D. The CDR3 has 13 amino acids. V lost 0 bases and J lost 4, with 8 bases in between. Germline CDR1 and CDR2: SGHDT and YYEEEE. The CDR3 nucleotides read TGTGCCAGCAGCTTGGGGGCGATATACGAGCAGTACTTC. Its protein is CASSLGAIYEQYF.

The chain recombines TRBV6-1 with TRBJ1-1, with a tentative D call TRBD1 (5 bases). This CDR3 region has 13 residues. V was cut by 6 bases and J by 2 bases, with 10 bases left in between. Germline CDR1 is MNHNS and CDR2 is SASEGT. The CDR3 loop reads CASSLTGNTEAFF. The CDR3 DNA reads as TGTGCCAGCAGCCTCACAGGAAACACTGAAGCTTTCTTT.

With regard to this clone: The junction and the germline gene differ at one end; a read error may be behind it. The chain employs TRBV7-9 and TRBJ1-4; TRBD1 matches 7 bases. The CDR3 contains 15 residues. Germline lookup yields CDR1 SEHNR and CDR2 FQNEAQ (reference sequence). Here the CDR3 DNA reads TGTTCCAGCAGCTTAGGTGACAGGGCTAATGAAAAACTGTTTTTT. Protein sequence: CSSSLGDRANEKLFF.

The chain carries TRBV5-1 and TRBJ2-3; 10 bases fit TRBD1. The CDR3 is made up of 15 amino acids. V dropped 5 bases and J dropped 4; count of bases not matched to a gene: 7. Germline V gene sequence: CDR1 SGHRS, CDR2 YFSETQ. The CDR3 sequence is CASRPAGTGADTQYF. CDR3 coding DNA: TGCGCCAGCAGACCCGCCGGGACAGGGGCAGATACGCAGTATTTT.

CDR3 coding DNA: TGTGCCAGCAGCCAAGTGGGGCTCGCGGAGACCGATACGCAGTATTTT. This codes for CASSQVGLAETDTQYF. The chain links TRBV4-2 to TRBJ2-3; TRBD1 is a possible D gene (5 bases). This CDR3 has 16 residues. Trimming cost V 1 base and J 6 bases, with 17 bases left between them. The germline CDR1 and CDR2 sequences are LGHNA and YNFKEQ.

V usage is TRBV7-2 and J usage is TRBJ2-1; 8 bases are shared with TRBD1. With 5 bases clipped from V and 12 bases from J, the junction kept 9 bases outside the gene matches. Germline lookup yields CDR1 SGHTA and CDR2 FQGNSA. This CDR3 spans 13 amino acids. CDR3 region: CASSADRARSQFF. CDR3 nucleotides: TGTGCCAGCAGCGCGGACAGGGCCCGATCGCAGTTCTTC.

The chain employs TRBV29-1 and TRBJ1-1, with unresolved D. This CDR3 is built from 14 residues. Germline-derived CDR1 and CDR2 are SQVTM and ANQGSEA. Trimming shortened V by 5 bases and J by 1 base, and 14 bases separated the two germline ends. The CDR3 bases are TGCAGCGTTTCATTTCCGGGGTCGAACACTGAAGCTTTCTTT. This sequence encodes CSVSFPGSNTEAFF.

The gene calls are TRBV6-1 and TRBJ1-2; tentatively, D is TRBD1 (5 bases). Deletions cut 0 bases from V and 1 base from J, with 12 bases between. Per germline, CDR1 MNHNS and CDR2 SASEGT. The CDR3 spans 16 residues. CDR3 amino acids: CASSEASQGYNYGYTF. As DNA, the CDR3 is TGTGCCAGCAGTGAAGCTTCCCAGGGTTATAACTATGGCTACACCTTC.

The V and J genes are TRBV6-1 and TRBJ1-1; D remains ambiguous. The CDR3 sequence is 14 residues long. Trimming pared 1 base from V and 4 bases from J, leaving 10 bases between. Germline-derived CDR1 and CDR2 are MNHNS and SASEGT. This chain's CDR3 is CASSEEQLATEAFF. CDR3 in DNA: TGTGCCAGCAGTGAAGAGCAGTTAGCCACTGAAGCTTTCTTT.

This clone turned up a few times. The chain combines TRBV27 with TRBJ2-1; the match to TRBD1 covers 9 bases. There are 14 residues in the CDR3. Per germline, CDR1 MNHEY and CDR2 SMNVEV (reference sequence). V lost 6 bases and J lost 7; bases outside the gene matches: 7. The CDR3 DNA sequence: TGTGCCAGCAGACATCTACAGGGGGCGAATGAGCAGTTCTTC. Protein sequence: CASRHLQGANEQFF.

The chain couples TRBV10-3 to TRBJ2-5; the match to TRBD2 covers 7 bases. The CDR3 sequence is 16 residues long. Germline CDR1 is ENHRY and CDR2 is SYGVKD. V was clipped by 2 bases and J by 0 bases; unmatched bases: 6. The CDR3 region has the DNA TGTGCCATCAGTGAGAGAGTCCTAGCGGACCAAGAGACCCAGTACTTC. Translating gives CAISERVLADQETQYF.

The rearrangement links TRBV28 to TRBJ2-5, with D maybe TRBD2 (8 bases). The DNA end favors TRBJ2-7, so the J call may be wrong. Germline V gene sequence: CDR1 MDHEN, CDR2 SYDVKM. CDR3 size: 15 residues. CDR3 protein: CASKGGGGPSYEQYF. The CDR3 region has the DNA TGTGCCTCAAAAGGGGGCGGGGGGCCTTCCTACGAGCAGTACTTC.

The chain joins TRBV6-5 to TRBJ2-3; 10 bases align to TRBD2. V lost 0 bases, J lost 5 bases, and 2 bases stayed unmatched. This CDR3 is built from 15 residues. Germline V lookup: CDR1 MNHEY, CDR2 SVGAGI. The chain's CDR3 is CASSYSRLAGDTQYF. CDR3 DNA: TGTGCCAGCAGTTACTCGAGACTAGCGGGAGATACGCAGTATTTT.

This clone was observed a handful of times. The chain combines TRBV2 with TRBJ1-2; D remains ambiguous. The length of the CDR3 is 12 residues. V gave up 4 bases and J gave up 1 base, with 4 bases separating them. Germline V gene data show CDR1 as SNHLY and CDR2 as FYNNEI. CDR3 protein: CASSAGNYGYTF. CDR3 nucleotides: TGTGCCAGCAGTGCCGGTAACTATGGCTACACCTTC.

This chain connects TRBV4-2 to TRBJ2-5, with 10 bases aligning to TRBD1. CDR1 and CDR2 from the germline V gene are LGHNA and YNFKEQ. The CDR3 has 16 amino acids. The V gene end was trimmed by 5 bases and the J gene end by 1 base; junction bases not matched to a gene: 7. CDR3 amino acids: CASSKSRTGGQETQYF. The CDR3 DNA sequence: TGTGCCAGCAGCAAAAGCCGGACAGGGGGCCAAGAGACCCAGTACTTC.

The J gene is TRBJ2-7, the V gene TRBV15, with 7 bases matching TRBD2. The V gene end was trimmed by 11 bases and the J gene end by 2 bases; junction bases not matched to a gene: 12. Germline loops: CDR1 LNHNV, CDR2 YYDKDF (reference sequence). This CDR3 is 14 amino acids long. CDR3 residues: CAARKGGGAYEQYF. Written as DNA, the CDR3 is TGTGCCGCGAGGAAGGGCGGGGGAGCCTACGAGCAGTACTTC.